This record looks at one T cell receptor beta chain sequence and its context. Its antigen remains unidentified. Samples were taken several times over chemoradiotherapy. The data derive from a study of chemoradiotherapy in HPV16-positive cancers. The CDR3 length is 15 residues. V was trimmed by 4 bases and J by 0 bases, leaving 10 bases between them. Germline CDR1 reads SNHLY; CDR2 reads FYNNEI. Study-level points and caveats: For HPV16-positive patients, expanding HPV-responsive T cells associated with longer recurrence-free survival.

Libraries were prepared by immunoSEQ multiplex PCR; TCRdb keeps only in-frame clonotypes and omits some of them. The sample holds about 13,000 clones, approximately 85% seen once. This clonotype was obtained from a human donor with HPV-associated anogenital cancer. V is TRBV2 and J is TRBJ1-5; D gene unclear. The source was blood, collected from a patient who underwent chemoradiotherapy. DNA of the CDR3: TGTGCCAGCAGTGCCGGGCAGATTAGCAATCAGCCCCAGCATTTT. As protein: CASSAGQISNQPQHF.